The entry below gives a single TCR beta chain sequence along with its context. The data belong to a study of blood T cells in healthy people across ages. Combining a sample-barcoded 5' primer with a J-beta primer mix, a second PCR ran for roughly 6 to 12 cycles. One entry per CDR3 protein results from TCRdb running MiXCR on the 5' RACE reads. The sample lists about 780,000 distinct CDR3 sequences, 62% seen once, with about 30% in the top ten. The V end lost 2 bases, the J end lost 4 bases, and 6 bases lay between the germline ends. Germline V gene data show CDR1 as SGDLS and CDR2 as YYNGEE. The CDR3 is made up of 12 amino acids.

This receptor was obtained from a man aged 25-45 years in good health. The source material was blood. The V gene is TRBV9, the J gene TRBJ2-5; D uncertain. For the CDR3, the DNA is TGTGCCAGCAGCGTTTGGGGAGAGACCCAGTACTTC. This gives the protein CASSVWGETQYF.